Shown below are 3 T cell receptor beta chains from a single sample sequenced in a study of identifying expanded T cells in peripheral blood. The assay was immunoSEQ multiplex PCR, and TCRdb's table has in-frame clones only and misses some. Counted here are approximately 94,000 clones, around 90% occurring once; the ten biggest clones make up 5.5%. The sequenced sample consisted of blood. These receptors came from a person between 18 and 70 years old in good health.

The rearrangement joins TRBV29-1 to TRBJ2-5; perhaps TRBD1 as D (6 bases). Germline lookup yields CDR1 SQVTM and CDR2 ANQGSEA. V lost 8 bases to trimming and J lost 5 bases, with 18 bases between them. The CDR3 contains 13 residues. Here the CDR3 DNA reads TGCAGCTTTCGGACAGTTCTGTCTGAGACCCAGTACTTC. This codes for CSFRTVLSETQYF.

The J gene is TRBJ2-5, the V gene TRBV27, with 7 bases fitting TRBD1. Germline V CDR1 and CDR2: MNHEY, SMNVEV (reference sequence). The CDR3 consists of 14 residues. J was trimmed by 4 bases and V by 6 bases; bases with no gene match: 8. CDR3 nucleotide sequence: TGTGCCAGCAGGAAAACAGGGGCGGGAGAGACCCAGTACTTC. It yields the protein CASRKTGAGETQYF.

This clone was seen once. The chain employs TRBV13 and TRBJ2-5, with D possibly being TRBD1 (5 bases). With 0 bases removed from V and 5 bases from J, the gap between germline ends came to 10 bases. Germline V gene sequence: CDR1 PRHDT, CDR2 FYEKMQ (reference sequence). This CDR3 comprises 14 residues. CDR3 protein: CASSLGARVETQYF. The CDR3 DNA is TGTGCCAGCAGCTTAGGCGCCAGGGTTGAGACCCAGTACTTC.